Each of the 23 T cell receptor beta chains below was sequenced from the same sample in a study of T-cell reconstitution after alpha-beta-depleted transplantation in children. The authors prepared the TCRbeta library with unique molecular identifiers. TCRdb independently ran MiXCR on the PCR reads; one entry per CDR3 protein. The sample lists 450,000 to 550,000 distinct CDR3 sequences, about an eighth occurring once. The sample consisted of PBMCs, mostly from graft donor cells, taken 180 days after TCRalphabeta/CD19-depleted stem cell transplant. These receptors were taken from a female patient aged 2 to 10 who had a stem cell transplant for aplastic anemia, so the T cells may come from the graft donor.

Only a few counts were recorded for this clonotype. V gene TRBV15 combines with J gene TRBJ2-1; 14 positions agree with TRBD2. This CDR3 has 17 amino acids. CDR1 is LNHNV, CDR2 YYDKDF, per germline (reference sequence). The junction had 2 bases not matched to a gene; V was cut back by 0 bases and J by 4 bases. The CDR3 protein is CATSRDGTSGRYNEQFF. For the CDR3, the DNA is TGTGCCACCAGCAGAGATGGGACTAGCGGGAGATACAATGAGCAGTTCTTC.

The genes are TRBV20-1 and TRBJ1-2, with D possibly being TRBD1 (5 bases). V was clipped by 6 bases and J by 0 bases, with 17 bases between them. The CDR3 is made up of 15 amino acids. Germline CDR1 and CDR2: DFQATT and SNEGSKA (reference sequence). The CDR3 sequence: CSAQRQGTTNYGYTF. In nucleotides, the CDR3 is TGCAGTGCCCAGCGGCAGGGAACCACTAACTATGGCTACACCTTC.

The chain uses TRBV27 and TRBJ2-5; D possibly matches TRBD1 or TRBD2 (5 bases each). Germline CDR1 MNHEY, CDR2 SMNVEV (reference sequence). The CDR3 sequence is 16 residues long. V gave up 6 bases and J gave up 5 bases, with 22 bases separating them. CDR3 coding DNA: TGTGCCAGCAGCCTGATCGGCCCGAGGGGTCTGGAGACCCAGTACTTC. The encoded protein is CASSLIGPRGLETQYF.

The chain couples TRBV29-1 to TRBJ1-2; weak D call: TRBD1 (6 bases). Looked up from germline, CDR1 is SQVTM and CDR2 is ANQGSEA. This CDR3 comprises 18 residues. The V gene lost 0 bases and the J gene lost 0 bases, with 20 bases spanning the gap. CDR3 amino acids: CSVEEGVGTKGANYGYTF. CDR3 sequence (DNA): TGCAGCGTTGAAGAGGGGGTAGGGACAAAGGGGGCTAACTATGGCTACACCTTC.

In this sample, this clonotype turned up many times. The chain couples TRBV7-3 to TRBJ2-7; 13 bases line up with TRBD2. The CDR3 covers 16 residues. The junction had 10 bases not matched to a gene; V was cut back by 5 bases and J by 6 bases. Looked up from germline, CDR1 is SGHTA and CDR2 is FQGTGA. DNA for the CDR3: TGTGCCAGCAGCCTAAGGGGACTAGCGGGACTCTCCGAGCAGTACTTC. It translates to CASSLRGLAGLSEQYF.

The chain recombines TRBV9 with TRBJ2-1, with 9 bases identical to TRBD2. Unmatched junction bases numbered 5, after V lost 0 bases and J lost 7 bases. Looked up from germline, CDR1 is SGDLS and CDR2 is YYNGEE. The CDR3 consists of 15 residues. The CDR3 nucleotides read TGTGCCAGCAGCGTAGCGAGCGGGAGGTCGAATGAGCAGTTCTTC. Translating gives CASSVASGRSNEQFF.

This clonotype was observed at least ten times. The chain carries TRBV18 and TRBJ2-2; 7 bases agree with TRBD2. The trim removed 2 bases at V and 3 bases at J, leaving 6 bases unmatched. Germline loops: CDR1 KGHSH, CDR2 LQKENI. CDR3 length: 16 residues. The CDR3 nucleotides read TGTGCCAGCTCACCAGCCGGGACTACCTACACCGGGGAGCTGTTTTTT. Translating it yields CASSPAGTTYTGELFF.

The table lists this clonotype with a few counts. CDR3 sequence: CASSLGSTGNQPQHF. In nucleotides, the CDR3 is TGTGCCAGCAGCTTAGGGTCCACGGGCAATCAGCCCCAGCATTTT. The rearrangement links TRBV7-2 to TRBJ1-5, with unresolved D. The CDR3 extends over 15 amino acids. The V end was cut by 1 base, the J end by 2 bases, with 9 bases between. The germline V gene encodes CDR1 SGHTA and CDR2 FQGNSA. Full variable domain (remainder filled in from reference TRBV7-2 and TRBJ1-5): GAGVSQSPSNKVTEKGKDVELRCDPISGHTALYWYRQSLGQGLEFLIYFQGNSAPDKSGLPSDRFSAERTGGSVSTLTIQRTQQEDSAVYLCASSLGSTGNQPQHFGDGTRLSIL.

The chain joins TRBV12-3 or TRBV12-4 to TRBJ1-4, with TRBD1 matching 7 bases. The CDR3 spans 20 residues. With V trimmed by 3 bases and J by 8 bases, 24 bases remained unmatched. As DNA, the CDR3 is TGTGCCAGCAGTTTTGGATCTGGGGCTCGGACAGGCATCAGAGGGGAAAAACTGTTTTTT. The encoded protein is CASSFGSGARTGIRGEKLFF.

The sample holds many counts of this clonotype. This chain connects TRBV5-1 to TRBJ2-1; 13 bases align to TRBD2. CDR3 size: 20 residues. J was trimmed by 0 bases and V by 2 bases; bases with no gene match: 11. Germline V gene data show CDR1 as SGHRS and CDR2 as YFSETQ. DNA for the CDR3: TGCGCCAGCAGCTTCACCCCGGGACTAGCGGGACTAAGCTCCTACAATGAGCAGTTCTTC. Its translation: CASSFTPGLAGLSSYNEQFF.

The chain couples TRBV5-8 to TRBJ2-1, with TRBD2 matching over 10 bases. This CDR3 region has 16 residues. Looked up from germline, CDR1 is SGHTS and CDR2 is YDEGEE. The ends lost 2 bases at V and 4 bases at J; junction bases unmatched: 6. CDR3 sequence (DNA): TGTGCCAGCAGCTTTGATGGGACTAGCGAATACAATGAGCAGTTCTTC. It is translated as CASSFDGTSEYNEQFF.

At least ten counts were recorded for this clonotype. The chain is built from TRBV7-2 and TRBJ1-2, with D unresolved. V gave up 2 bases and J gave up 2 bases, with 12 bases separating them. CDR3 length: 15 residues. Looked up from germline, CDR1 is SGHTA and CDR2 is FQGNSA. The CDR3 nucleotides read TGTGCCAGCAGCTTAACTGGCTTACTCAACTATGGCTACACCTTC. Its protein product is CASSLTGLLNYGYTF.

This clonotype was observed at least ten times. This chain links TRBV5-1 with TRBJ2-3; D not resolved. Germline CDR1 reads SGHRS; CDR2 reads YFSETQ. This CDR3 is 14 amino acids long. With 3 bases removed from V and 8 bases from J, the gap between germline ends came to 16 bases. CDR3: CASSSHLQVGTQYF. The DNA for the CDR3 is TGCGCCAGCAGCTCTCACCTGCAAGTGGGTACGCAGTATTTT.

The V and J genes are TRBV7-2 and TRBJ2-5, with D unclear. The V and J ends lost 7 bases and 5 bases respectively, with 14 bases between them. The CDR3 contains 13 residues. Germline values: CDR1 SGHTA, CDR2 FQGNSA. The CDR3 sequence is CASTTSRRETQYF. As DNA, the CDR3 is TGTGCCAGCACGACAAGCCGAAGGGAGACCCAGTACTTC.

This clonotype was seen a handful of times. The chain couples TRBV7-9 to TRBJ2-4; D ambiguous. Germline CDR1 and CDR2: SEHNR and FQNEAQ (reference sequence). The CDR3 has 12 amino acids. V was trimmed by 5 bases and J by 8 bases, leaving 10 bases between them. The CDR3 spells CASSPDPDIQYF. The CDR3 DNA reads as TGTGCCAGCAGCCCGGACCCCGACATTCAGTACTTC.

The V call is TRBV13, the J call TRBJ1-4; TRBD1 agrees at 7 bases. The CDR3 extends over 14 amino acids. V dropped 0 bases and J dropped 8; count of bases not matched to a gene: 3. Germline V CDR1 and CDR2: PRHDT, FYEKMQ (reference sequence). The CDR3 DNA sequence: TGTGCCAGCAGCTTAGGAGGGGGCGCGGAAAAACTGTTTTTT. Its protein product is CASSLGGGAEKLFF. The whole variable domain, remainder taken from reference TRBV13 and TRBJ1-4, is AAGVIQSPRHLIKEKRETATLKCYPIPRHDTVYWYQQGPGQDPQFLISFYEKMQSDKGSIPDRFSAQQFSDYHSELNMSSLELGDSALYFCASSLGGGAEKLFFGSGTQLSVL.

This clonotype was detected a few times. V usage is TRBV12-3 or TRBV12-4 and J usage is TRBJ2-3, with D hard to call. The CDR3 spans 15 residues. V was pared by 3 bases and J by 2 bases, with 12 bases between. CDR3 sequence reads: CASSFVWGDTDTQYF. The CDR3 DNA reads as TGTGCCAGCAGTTTCGTGTGGGGTGACACAGATACGCAGTATTTT.

This clonotype came up many times. The rearrangement uses TRBV6-5 and TRBJ1-1; maybe TRBD1 (6 bases). From germline, CDR1 is MNHEY and CDR2 SVGAGI. The V end lost 2 bases, the J end lost 3 bases, and 25 bases lay between the germline ends. The CDR3 contains 19 residues. CDR3 in DNA: TGTGCCAGCAGTTACACCCTAAACCCCCACAGGGAGCACCACACTGAAGCTTTCTTT. Its translation: CASSYTLNPHREHHTEAFF.

This clonotype came up a few times. The CDR3 DNA follows: TGCGCCAGCAGCCAAGATACGATCGGGGAGCTGTTTTTT. Amino acid sequence: CASSQDTIGELFF. The chain carries TRBV4-3 and TRBJ2-2; the D is unclear. This CDR3 spans 13 amino acids. CDR1 and CDR2 (germline): LGHNA, YSLEER. Trimming shortened V by 0 bases and J by 7 bases, and 6 bases separated the two germline ends.

This clonotype turned up a few times. V is TRBV6-5 and J is TRBJ2-6; D perhaps matches TRBD1 (7 bases). Per the germline V gene, CDR1 is MNHEY and CDR2 is SVGAGI. The CDR3 is 15 amino acids. V was shortened by 0 bases and J by 8 bases, with 11 bases between the two germline ends. The CDR3 sequence is CASSYSGGQPNVLTF. The CDR3, as DNA: TGTGCCAGCAGTTACTCGGGGGGACAGCCCAACGTCCTGACTTTC.

The table lists this clonotype with a few counts. The chain employs TRBV28 and TRBJ2-7; tentative D call: TRBD2 (6 bases). CDR1 is MDHEN, CDR2 SYDVKM, per germline. The CDR3 contains 14 residues. Trimming took 6 bases from V and 5 from J, leaving 17 bases between them. In DNA form, the CDR3 reads TGTGCCAGCAGCCGAGGGACTGTTTTAAACGAGCAGTACTTC. Amino acid sequence: CASSRGTVLNEQYF.

The chain joins TRBV27 to TRBJ2-1; 8 nucleotides align to TRBD1. The length of the CDR3 is 14 residues. With 5 bases clipped from V and 7 bases from J, the junction kept 7 bases outside the gene matches. Germline V gene sequence: CDR1 MNHEY, CDR2 SMNVEV (reference sequence). CDR3 nucleotide sequence: TGTGCCAGCAGTCCGAGACAGGGGCAAAATGAGCAGTTCTTC. Translation: CASSPRQGQNEQFF.

The gene calls are TRBV30 and TRBJ2-5, with D possibly being TRBD2 (6 bases). The CDR3 sequence is 14 residues long. The V end was cut by 0 bases, the J end by 1 base, with 9 bases between. Per the germline V gene, CDR1 is GTSNPN and CDR2 is SVGIG (reference sequence). Here the CDR3 reads CAWSVGGIQETQYF. DNA for the CDR3: TGTGCCTGGAGTGTTGGCGGGATCCAAGAGACCCAGTACTTC.